The T cell receptor beta chain under discussion was sequenced for a study of T cells in women clearing cervical HPV infection. With 4 bases clipped from V and 5 bases from J, the junction kept 0 bases outside the gene matches. This CDR3 contains 12 residues. The assay was immunoSEQ multiplex PCR, and TCRdb's table has in-frame clones only and misses some. The repertoire table contains over 30,000 clones. About this clone: The read ends 3 residues shy of where the CDR3 ends; the end is completed using the germline J gene.

Sequenced input: blood buffy coat. The receptor comes from a woman aged 18-69 years with a cervical HPV16 infection that either progressed to CIN3+ or cleared (not recorded which). The genes are TRBV12-3 or TRBV12-4 and TRBJ2-3; 7 nucleotides line up with TRBD1. CDR3 DNA (partial): TGTGCCAGCAGTTCAGGGGGAGATACG. Residues: CASSSGGDT. The full-length CDR3 reads as CASSSGGDTQYF.